This passage covers 24 T cell receptor beta chains from one sample sequenced in a study of T cell repertoires in cytomegalovirus infection. MiXCR, applied by TCRdb to the reads, yields one record per CDR3 protein. Of roughly 230,000 distinct CDR3 sequences in the sample, roughly 20% were seen once. Specimen: CD8+ T cells from PBMCs. These receptor sequences come from a human donor in good health (CMV status not recorded). Some clones in this sample may be carry-over from other donors' samples.

Note on this clonotype: One end of the junction varies from germline; a read error may be responsible. The J gene is TRBJ2-3, the V gene TRBV6-5; no clear D gene. This CDR3 is built from 15 residues. CDR1 is MNHEY, CDR2 SVGAGI, per germline. The CDR3 DNA follows: TGTACCAGCAGTCCCGAAGTCGCCCCCACAGATACGCAGTATTTT. It yields the protein CTSSPEVAPTDTQYF.

The rearrangement uses TRBV29-1 and TRBJ2-1; 7 nucleotides match TRBD2. CDR3 size: 13 residues. V was clipped by 7 bases and J by 6 bases; unmatched bases: 9. Per germline, CDR1 SQVTM and CDR2 ANQGSEA. CDR3 in amino acids: CSGSERGTNEQFF. In DNA form, the CDR3 reads TGCAGCGGATCCGAGCGGGGTACCAATGAGCAGTTCTTC.

This chain connects TRBV6-5 to TRBJ1-2, with unresolved D. V was trimmed by 4 bases and J by 7 bases, leaving 19 bases between them. Per the germline V gene, CDR1 is MNHEY and CDR2 is SVGAGI. The CDR3 is 15 residues long. Here the CDR3 reads CASSSERAGPTGYTF. CDR3 bases: TGTGCCAGCAGTTCAGAACGGGCAGGTCCTACTGGCTACACCTTC.

The chain links TRBV12-3 or TRBV12-4 to TRBJ2-6, with D unresolved. This CDR3 contains 15 residues. V shed 8 bases and J shed 0 bases, with 11 bases lying between them. CDR3 in amino acids: CASGPGDSGANVLTF. The CDR3 DNA reads TGTGCCAGCGGTCCGGGTGACTCTGGGGCCAACGTCCTGACTTTC.

This rearrangement joins TRBV6-2 or TRBV6-3 to TRBJ1-5; the D is unclear. Germline loops: CDR1 MNHEY, CDR2 SVGEGT. V was trimmed by 2 bases and J by 0 bases, leaving 8 bases between them. The CDR3 length is 15 residues. This CDR3 reads CASSYGQNSNQPQHF. CDR3 nucleotides: TGTGCCAGCAGTTACGGTCAAAATAGCAATCAGCCCCAGCATTTT.

This clonotype turned up a few times. The V and J genes are TRBV28 and TRBJ1-1, with 7 bases fitting TRBD1. Trimming took 5 bases from V and 5 from J; bases not matched to a gene: 5. Germline V gene sequence: CDR1 MDHEN, CDR2 SYDVKM. CDR3 length: 13 amino acids. The DNA of the CDR3 is TGTGCCAGCAGTCAAAGGACAGGTACTGAAGCTTTCTTT. The encoded protein is CASSQRTGTEAFF.

The sample holds a few counts of this clonotype. The genes are TRBV29-1 and TRBJ1-2, with 12 bases aligning to TRBD1. Trimming at V came to 0 bases and at J to 8 bases, leaving 7 bases not matched to a gene. CDR1 and CDR2 from the germline V gene are SQVTM and ANQGSEA. The CDR3 is made up of 15 amino acids. The CDR3, as DNA: TGCAGCGTTGAAGAGACGGGACAGGGGGCCTGGGGCTACACCTTC. It encodes CSVEETGQGAWGYTF.

This chain joins TRBV4-1 and TRBJ1-1; D uncertain. The CDR3 consists of 14 residues. The V gene's germline CDR1 is MGHRA and CDR2 YSYEKL. The germline V and J ends were trimmed by 1 base and 0 bases, with 6 bases remaining between them. The CDR3 loop is CASSQVLVNTEAFF. The CDR3 region has the DNA TGCGCCAGCAGCCAAGTACTGGTGAACACTGAAGCTTTCTTT.

In its sample, this clonotype was seen many times. The rearrangement links TRBV11-2 to TRBJ2-1; 10 nucleotides line up with TRBD2. This CDR3 comprises 16 residues. Unmatched junction bases numbered 11, after V lost 5 bases and J lost 7 bases. The germline V gene has CDR1 SGHAT and CDR2 FQNNGV. The DNA for the CDR3 is TGTGCCAGCAGCGGGATGGCAGCGGGGGGGGTAAATGAGCAGTTCTTC. Its translation: CASSGMAAGGVNEQFF.

V is TRBV11-3 and J is TRBJ2-5; TRBD1 aligns across 9 bases. The CDR3 loop spans 16 amino acids. Unmatched junction bases numbered 12, after V lost 5 bases and J lost 5 bases. Looked up from germline, CDR1 is SGHNT and CDR2 is YENEEA. The CDR3 region is CASSQQVQGAGETQYF. The DNA of the CDR3 is TGTGCCAGCAGCCAGCAAGTACAGGGGGCCGGGGAGACCCAGTACTTC.

This clonotype came up many times. The chain employs TRBV12-3 or TRBV12-4 and TRBJ2-3, with 11 bases fitting TRBD2. With 5 bases clipped from V and 0 bases from J, the junction kept 1 base outside the gene matches. This CDR3 has 15 amino acids. The CDR3 sequence is CASSRLAGSTDTQYF. The CDR3 nucleotides are TGTGCCAGCAGTAGACTAGCGGGAAGCACAGATACGCAGTATTTT.

The chain joins TRBV10-3 to TRBJ1-4, with TRBD1 matching over 7 bases. Germline V gives CDR1 ENHRY, CDR2 SYGVKD. V gave up 6 bases and J gave up 7 bases; unmatched junction bases: 5. This CDR3 is 13 amino acids long. The CDR3 sequence: CAIRIDRVEKLFF. DNA for the CDR3: TGTGCCATCAGGATAGACAGGGTTGAAAAACTGTTTTTT.

This clonotype has at least ten counts. This chain links TRBV6-6 with TRBJ2-3, with D unclear. CDR3 length: 16 residues. Germline values: CDR1 MNHNY, CDR2 SVGAGI (reference sequence). V lost 0 bases to trimming and J lost 4 bases, with 14 bases between them. Here the CDR3 DNA reads TGTGCCAGCAGTTACTCGGCCCTAACCCTCGCAGATACGCAGTATTTT. It yields the protein CASSYSALTLADTQYF.

At least ten counts were recorded for this clonotype. V gene TRBV6-1 combines with J gene TRBJ2-1, with TRBD1 matching over 9 bases. The CDR3 extends over 17 amino acids. Unmatched junction bases numbered 7, after V lost 0 bases and J lost 4 bases. CDR1 is MNHNS, CDR2 SASEGT, per germline. The CDR3 loop is CASSEATRDREYNEQFF. The CDR3 DNA follows: TGTGCCAGCAGTGAAGCGACCCGGGACAGGGAGTACAATGAGCAGTTCTTC.

The rearrangement joins TRBV28 to TRBJ1-1, with D possibly TRBD1 on 5 matching bases. The CDR3 runs 14 residues. Trimming took 6 bases from V and 4 from J, leaving 15 bases between them. The germline CDR1 and CDR2 sequences are MDHEN and SYDVKM. CDR3: CASSWGGGSTEAFF. The CDR3 region has the DNA TGTGCCAGCAGCTGGGGGGGAGGGAGCACTGAAGCTTTCTTT.

The V gene is TRBV25-1, the J gene TRBJ2-3; D is undetermined. V was trimmed by 1 base and J by 7 bases, leaving 9 bases between them. The CDR3 contains 13 residues. The germline CDR1 and CDR2 sequences are MGHDK and SYGVNS. The CDR3 DNA follows: TGTGCCAGCAGTGAATCACTGGAGAATACGCAGTATTTT. Encoded protein: CASSESLENTQYF.

CDR3 in amino acids: CASSQGLAGMRYYNEQFF. As DNA, the CDR3 is TGTGCCAGCAGTCAGGGACTAGCGGGGATGAGGTACTACAATGAGCAGTTCTTC. This chain joins TRBV6-2 or TRBV6-3 and TRBJ2-1; 13 bases align to TRBD2. Per the germline V gene, CDR1 is MNHEY and CDR2 is SVGEGT. This CDR3 comprises 18 residues. V lost 5 bases and J lost 3; bases outside the gene matches: 10.

The V gene is TRBV12-3 or TRBV12-4, the J gene TRBJ1-1, with 9 bases identical to TRBD1. This CDR3 spans 15 amino acids. The J segment lost 4 bases and the V segment lost 6 bases, leaving 9 bases of the junction unmatched. DNA for the CDR3: TGTGCCAGCAGCTTATACCACAGGGGGCTCACTGAAGCTTTCTTT. Amino acids: CASSLYHRGLTEAFF.

This clonotype was seen only a few times. V usage is TRBV28 and J usage is TRBJ2-7; 7 nucleotides line up with TRBD1. Looked up from germline, CDR1 is MDHEN and CDR2 is SYDVKM. The CDR3 consists of 12 residues. Trimming removed 6 bases from V and 5 bases from J; junction bases left unmatched: 4. The CDR3 protein is CASSFDRDEQYF. CDR3 DNA sequence: TGTGCCAGCAGCTTCGACAGGGACGAGCAGTACTTC. The full variable domain, completed using reference TRBV28 and TRBJ2-7, is DVKVTQSSRYLVKRTGEKVFLECVQDMDHENMFWYRQDPGLGLRLIYFSYDVKMKEKGDIPEGYSVSREKKERFSLILESASTNQTSMYLCASSFDRDEQYFGPGTRLTVT.

Written as DNA, the CDR3 is TGTGCCAGCAGTGAATATTTGACGGACCAAGAGACCCAGTACTTC. Its protein product is CASSEYLTDQETQYF. V is TRBV25-1 and J is TRBJ2-5; no definite D call. V was clipped by 0 bases and J by 0 bases, with 8 bases between them. The germline V gene encodes CDR1 MGHDK and CDR2 SYGVNS. The CDR3 covers 15 residues. The full variable domain, rest sourced from reference TRBV25-1 and TRBJ2-5, is EADIYQTPRYLVIGTGKKITLECSQTMGHDKMYWYQQDPGMELHLIHYSYGVNSTEKGDLSSESTVSRIRTEHFPLTLESARPSHTSQYLCASSEYLTDQETQYFGPGTRLLVL.

Many counts were recorded for this clonotype. J is TRBJ1-2 and V is TRBV6-1; D might be TRBD1 (5 bases). V lost 1 base and J 2 bases, leaving 11 bases between the germline ends. Germline values: CDR1 MNHNS, CDR2 SASEGT. CDR3 length: 15 residues. The CDR3 spells CASSEGVGGNYGYTF. CDR3 nucleotides: TGTGCCAGCAGTGAAGGCGTTGGGGGAAACTATGGCTACACCTTC.

The sample holds many counts of this clonotype. The rearrangement joins TRBV6-5 to TRBJ2-7, with 8 bases aligning to TRBD1. Germline CDR1 reads MNHEY; CDR2 reads SVGAGI. The trim removed 8 bases at V and 2 bases at J, leaving 8 bases unmatched. This CDR3 spans 14 amino acids. CDR3 coding DNA: TGTGCCAGCTCACTAGGACAGGGCCCCTACGAGCAGTACTTC. Its translation: CASSLGQGPYEQYF.

The chain couples TRBV7-6 to TRBJ2-2, with 7 bases that match TRBD2. Germline V gene sequence: CDR1 SGHVS, CDR2 FNYEAQ. The CDR3 is 13 residues long. The ends lost 9 bases at V and 4 bases at J; junction bases unmatched: 5. The CDR3 reads CASGTSATGELFF. CDR3 in DNA: TGTGCCAGTGGTACTAGCGCCACCGGGGAGCTGTTTTTT. The whole variable domain, remainder taken from reference TRBV7-6 and TRBJ2-2, is GAGVSQSPRYKVTKRGQDVALRCDPISGHVSLYWYRQALGQGPEFLTYFNYEAQQDKSGLPNDRFSAERPEGSISTLTIQRTEQRDSAMYRCASGTSATGELFFGEGSRLTVL.

Of note for this clonotype: The limits of the CDR3 on the DNA are not certain, so only TCRdb's listed CDR3 is given. The CDR3 sequence: CAIFGQDYGYTF. The genes are TRBV10-3 and TRBJ1-2; the DNA was not used to check the table's D call, TRBD1. The V gene's germline CDR1 is ENHRY and CDR2 SYGVKD. Inclusive of both ends, the CDR3 amounts to 12 amino acids.